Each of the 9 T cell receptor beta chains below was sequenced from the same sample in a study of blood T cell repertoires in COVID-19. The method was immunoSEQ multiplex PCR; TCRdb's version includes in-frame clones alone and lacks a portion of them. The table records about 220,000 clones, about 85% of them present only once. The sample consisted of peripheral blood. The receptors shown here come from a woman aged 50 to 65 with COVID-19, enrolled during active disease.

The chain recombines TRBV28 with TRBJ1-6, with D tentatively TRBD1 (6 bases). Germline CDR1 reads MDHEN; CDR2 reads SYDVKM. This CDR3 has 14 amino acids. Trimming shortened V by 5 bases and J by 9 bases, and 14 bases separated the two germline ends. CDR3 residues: CASSGQFRGSPLHF. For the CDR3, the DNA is TGTGCCAGCAGTGGACAGTTCCGAGGTTCACCCCTCCACTTT.

CDR3 residues: CASSTRGRSYGYTF. The CDR3 bases are TGTGCCAGTAGTACCAGGGGACGTAGCTATGGCTACACCTTC. The rearrangement links TRBV19 to TRBJ1-2; a weak D match, TRBD1 (6 bases). Trimming shortened V by 4 bases and J by 4 bases, and 13 bases separated the two germline ends. CDR1 LNHDA and CDR2 SQIVND come from the germline V gene (reference sequence). The CDR3 sequence is 14 residues long. Based on the CDR3 plus reference TRBV19 and TRBJ1-2, the full variable domain is DGGITQSPKYLFRKEGQNVTLSCEQNLNHDAMYWYRQDPGQGLRLIYYSQIVNDFQKGDIAEGYSVSREKKESFPLTVTSAQKNPTAFYLCASSTRGRSYGYTFGSGTRLTVV.

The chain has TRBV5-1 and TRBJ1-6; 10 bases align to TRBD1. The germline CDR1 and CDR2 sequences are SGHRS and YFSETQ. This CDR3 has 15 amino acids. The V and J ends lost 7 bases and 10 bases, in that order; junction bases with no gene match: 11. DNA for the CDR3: TGCGCCAGCGGACAGGGGGATCAAGGGCGGTCACCCCTCCACTTT. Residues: CASGQGDQGRSPLHF.

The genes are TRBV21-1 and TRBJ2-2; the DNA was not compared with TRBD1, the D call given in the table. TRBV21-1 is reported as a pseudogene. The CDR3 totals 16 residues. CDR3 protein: CASSPPGQGLTGELFF. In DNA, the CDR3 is TGTGCCAGCAGCCCTCCGGGACAGGGTCTCACCGGGGAGCTGTTTTTT.

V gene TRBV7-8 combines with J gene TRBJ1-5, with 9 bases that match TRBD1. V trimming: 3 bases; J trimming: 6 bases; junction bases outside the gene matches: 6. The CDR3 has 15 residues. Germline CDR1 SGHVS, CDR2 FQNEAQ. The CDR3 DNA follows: TGTGCCAGCAGCTTCGGACAGGGGAACTCTCAGCCCCAGCATTTT. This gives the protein CASSFGQGNSQPQHF.

The CDR3 coding sequence is TGTGCCAGCAGCTCCGGGACAGGCAATAACTACGAGCAGTACGTC. Translating it yields CASSSGTGNNYEQYV. The chain carries TRBV7-8 and TRBJ2-7, with TRBD1 matching over 8 bases. The CDR3 sequence is 15 residues long. Germline CDR1 reads SGHVS; CDR2 reads FQNEAQ. Trimming cost V 4 bases and J 3 bases; bases outside gene matches: 8.

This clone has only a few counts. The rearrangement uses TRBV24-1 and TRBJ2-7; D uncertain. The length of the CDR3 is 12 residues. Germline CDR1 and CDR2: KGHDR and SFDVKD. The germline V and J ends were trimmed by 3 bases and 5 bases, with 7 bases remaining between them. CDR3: CATSDLPDEQYF. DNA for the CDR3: TGTGCCACCAGTGATCTCCCCGACGAGCAGTACTTC.

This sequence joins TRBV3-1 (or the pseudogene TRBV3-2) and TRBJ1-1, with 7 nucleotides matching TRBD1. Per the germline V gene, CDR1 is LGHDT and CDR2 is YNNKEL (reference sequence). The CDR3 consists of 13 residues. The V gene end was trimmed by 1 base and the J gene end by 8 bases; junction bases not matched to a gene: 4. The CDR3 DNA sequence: TGTGCCAGCAGCCAAGGGCTGACAGGGGAAGCTTTCTTT. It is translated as CASSQGLTGEAFF.

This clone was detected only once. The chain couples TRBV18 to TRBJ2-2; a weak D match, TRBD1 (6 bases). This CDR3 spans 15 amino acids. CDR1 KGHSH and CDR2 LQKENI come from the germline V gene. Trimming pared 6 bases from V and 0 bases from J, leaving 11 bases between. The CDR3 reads CASSPDSPNTGELFF. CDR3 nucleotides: TGTGCCAGCTCCCCGGACAGCCCGAACACCGGGGAGCTGTTTTTT.